These 29 T cell receptor beta chains share one sample of origin, sequenced in a study of CD8 T cells in Susac syndrome. Random hexamers primed reverse transcription of about 0.5 to 1 ug RNA. MiXCR was run by TCRdb on the immunoSEQ multiplex PCR reads, yielding one entry per CDR3 protein. The table shows 180,000 or so distinct CDR3 sequences, with around 95% occurring only once. The sample taken for sequencing was CD4+ T cells from PBMCs. The receptor source for this set is a human donor in good health.

V usage is TRBV7-9 and J usage is TRBJ2-5, with D perhaps matching TRBD1 (5 bases). This CDR3 is 17 amino acids long. Germline V gives CDR1 SEHNR, CDR2 FQNEAQ (reference sequence). V shed 3 bases and J shed 5 bases, with 22 bases lying between them. DNA of the CDR3: TGTGCCAGCAGCTTTAAGTGGGTAACGACAGTGACGGAGACCCAGTACTTC. Its translation is CASSFKWVTTVTETQYF.

This clonotype was recorded once. V usage is TRBV5-4 and J usage is TRBJ2-7; 8 bases are shared with TRBD1. Germline assignment: CDR1 SGHNT and CDR2 YYREEE (reference sequence). V shed 5 bases and J 5 bases; nucleotides not matched to a gene: 9. This CDR3 comprises 14 residues. This chain's CDR3 is CASRVGTGGDEQYF. The CDR3 DNA follows: TGTGCCAGCAGGGTCGGAACAGGGGGAGACGAGCAGTACTTC.

The chain carries TRBV28 and TRBJ1-1; 8 nucleotides agree with TRBD1. Per the germline V gene, CDR1 is MDHEN and CDR2 is SYDVKM. This CDR3 has 11 residues. The J segment lost 11 bases and the V segment lost 6 bases, leaving 5 bases of the junction unmatched. CDR3 nucleotide sequence: TGTGCCAGCAGAAAGGGACAGGCCGCTTTCTTT. This gives the protein CASRKGQAAFF.

The chain combines TRBV5-1 with TRBJ2-2; 7 nucleotides match TRBD2. J lost 4 bases, V lost 0 bases, and 3 bases had no gene match. Per germline, CDR1 SGHRS and CDR2 YFSETQ. The length of the CDR3 is 15 residues. The CDR3 region is CASSLVASGTGELFF. The CDR3 coding sequence is TGCGCCAGCAGCTTGGTTGCTAGCGGCACCGGGGAGCTGTTTTTT.

The chain couples TRBV29-1 to TRBJ1-1; D is unresolved. This CDR3 has 12 amino acids. Trimming removed 8 bases from V and 0 bases from J, with 10 bases in between. From germline, CDR1 is SQVTM and CDR2 ANQGSEA. CDR3 amino acids: CSTRTVNTEAFF. The DNA of the CDR3 is TGCAGCACACGGACGGTGAACACTGAAGCTTTCTTT.

V is TRBV2 and J is TRBJ2-1; 7 bases fit TRBD2. The CDR3 totals 13 residues. Losses at the gene ends were 7 bases for V and 10 bases for J; bases not matched to a gene: 10. Germline V gene data show CDR1 as SNHLY and CDR2 as FYNNEI. CDR3 residues: CASTGGDVGEQFF. As DNA, the CDR3 is TGTGCCAGCACTGGGGGGGATGTAGGGGAGCAGTTCTTC.

In nucleotides, the CDR3 is TGCGCCAGCAGCTTGGACAGCGCAACCTACGAGCAGTACTTC. Translation: CASSLDSATYEQYF. This chain joins TRBV5-1 and TRBJ2-7; D unresolved. The ends were cut back, 0 bases at V and 2 bases at J, with 9 bases in the middle. The V gene's germline CDR1 is SGHRS and CDR2 YFSETQ. The CDR3 is made up of 14 amino acids. Full variable domain (remainder filled in from reference TRBV5-1 and TRBJ2-7): KAGVTQTPRYLIKTRGQQVTLSCSPISGHRSVSWYQQTPGQGLQFLFEYFSETQRNKGNFPGRFSGRQFSNSRSEMNVSTLELGDSALYLCASSLDSATYEQYFGPGTRLTVT.

The chain carries TRBV29-1 and TRBJ2-3, with 8 bases identical to TRBD2. Looked up from germline, CDR1 is SQVTM and CDR2 is ANQGSEA. CDR3 length: 14 amino acids. J was trimmed by 2 bases and V by 4 bases; bases with no gene match: 5. This CDR3 reads CSVAGAGATDTQYF. CDR3 sequence (DNA): TGCAGCGTTGCAGGAGCGGGGGCCACAGATACGCAGTATTTT.

The chain links TRBV27 to TRBJ2-5; no clear D gene. V dropped 2 bases and J dropped 4 bases, with 11 bases sitting between them. Germline CDR1 MNHEY, CDR2 SMNVEV (reference sequence). The CDR3 has 14 amino acids. In DNA form, the CDR3 reads TGTGCCAGCAGTTTACTCGGCGCACGAGAGACCCAGTACTTC. Encoded protein: CASSLLGARETQYF.

The chain combines TRBV28 with TRBJ1-2, with a weak D call TRBD1 (5 bases). The CDR3 consists of 13 residues. Per the germline V gene, CDR1 is MDHEN and CDR2 is SYDVKM. V was shortened by 3 bases and J by 4 bases, with 9 bases between the two germline ends. CDR3 coding DNA: TGTGCCAGCAGTTTCCAAGACAGCTATGGCTACACCTTC. Protein sequence: CASSFQDSYGYTF.

This chain uses TRBV20-1 with TRBJ2-5; D gene unclear. The CDR3 spans 13 residues. Germline values: CDR1 DFQATT, CDR2 SNEGSKA (reference sequence). Trimming cost V 0 bases and J 4 bases, with 9 bases left between them. The CDR3 bases are TGCAGTGCTAGAGATCCACCCATAGAGACCCAGTACTTC. Protein product: CSARDPPIETQYF.

The rearrangement joins TRBV30 to TRBJ2-3; TRBD2 agrees at 8 bases. CDR1 is GTSNPN, CDR2 SVGIG, per germline (reference sequence). The CDR3 extends over 15 amino acids. V was clipped by 2 bases and J by 3 bases; unmatched bases: 7. CDR3 DNA sequence: TGTGCCTGGAGTAGTCGGCGGGGGGAAACAGATACGCAGTATTTT. This encodes CAWSSRRGETDTQYF.

This chain links TRBV4-3 with TRBJ1-2, with D possibly TRBD1 on 6 matching bases. V lost 4 bases and J lost 4, with 19 bases in between. This CDR3 has 16 amino acids. Germline CDR1 LGHNA, CDR2 YSLEER. CDR3 sequence reads: CASSPQPPGVGYGYTF. DNA of the CDR3: TGCGCCAGCAGCCCTCAGCCCCCAGGGGTCGGCTATGGCTACACCTTC.

V is TRBV28 and J is TRBJ2-1, with D perhaps TRBD1 (5 bases). This CDR3 has 15 amino acids. Deletions cut 2 bases from V and 2 bases from J, with 10 bases between. Germline CDR1 is MDHEN and CDR2 is SYDVKM. The CDR3 loop reads CASSLPPGTYNEQFF. For the CDR3, the DNA is TGTGCCAGCAGTTTACCGCCAGGGACCTACAATGAGCAGTTCTTC.

The chain has TRBV6-5 and TRBJ2-6; D possibly corresponds to TRBD1 (5 bases). Trimming cost V 8 bases and J 4 bases, with 9 bases left between them. CDR1 is MNHEY, CDR2 SVGAGI, per germline. The CDR3 extends over 13 amino acids. CDR3 coding DNA: TGTGCCAGCTCAGGGTACGGGGCCAACGTCCTGACTTTC. This translates into CASSGYGANVLTF.

The CDR3: CASSFSTGRTEAFF. CDR3 nucleotides: TGTGCCAGCAGTTTTTCAACAGGAAGGACTGAAGCTTTCTTT. The chain recombines TRBV12-3 or TRBV12-4 with TRBJ1-1; TRBD1 might be the D (5 bases). Trimming removed 3 bases from V and 5 bases from J, with 13 bases in between. This CDR3 comprises 14 residues.

The V call is TRBV9, the J call TRBJ1-2; D unclear. Looked up from germline, CDR1 is SGDLS and CDR2 is YYNGEE. V dropped 4 bases and J dropped 2 bases, with 9 bases sitting between them. The CDR3 is made up of 13 amino acids. CDR3 nucleotide sequence: TGTGCCAGCAGCCCCTCCGGGAACTATGGCTACACCTTC. Translation: CASSPSGNYGYTF.

DNA of the CDR3: TGTGCCAGCAGTTACCTCGCCCAGAGTACTAGCACAGATACGCAGTATTTT. Protein sequence: CASSYLAQSTSTDTQYF. The rearrangement joins TRBV6-5 to TRBJ2-3; D is unclear. Germline lookup yields CDR1 MNHEY and CDR2 SVGAGI. The CDR3 has 17 amino acids. V lost 2 bases and J 0 bases, leaving 15 bases between the germline ends.

The chain links TRBV24-1 to TRBJ1-1, with unresolved D. In germline, CDR1 is KGHDR, CDR2 SFDVKD. V was trimmed by 2 bases and J by 5 bases, leaving 8 bases between them. CDR3 length equals 13 residues. The CDR3 region has the DNA TGTGCCACCAGTGATTGGGGTTGGACTGAAGCTTTCTTT. It specifies CATSDWGWTEAFF.

The gene calls are TRBV7-2 and TRBJ1-5; the D gene is possibly TRBD1 (6 bases). The V gene lost 5 bases and the J gene lost 2 bases, with 13 bases spanning the gap. Germline V gene lookup returns CDR1 SGHTA and CDR2 FQGNSA. CDR3 size: 15 residues. CDR3 residues: CASSQGFSGNQPQHF. CDR3 DNA sequence: TGTGCCAGCAGCCAGGGGTTTAGTGGCAATCAGCCCCAGCATTTT.

The rearrangement joins TRBV4-2 to TRBJ2-7; 8 bases are a match to TRBD2. Germline V gene sequence: CDR1 LGHNA, CDR2 YNFKEQ. The CDR3 runs to 15 residues. J was trimmed by 7 bases and V by 1 base; bases with no gene match: 9. CDR3 DNA sequence: TGTGCCAGCAGCCAAGTGGCTAGCGGGTCAGGAGAGCAGTACTTC. This sequence encodes CASSQVASGSGEQYF.

The V call is TRBV29-1, the J call TRBJ2-5; D gene uncertain. Germline CDR1 reads SQVTM; CDR2 reads ANQGSEA. Trimming removed 4 bases from V and 2 bases from J, with 8 bases in between. This CDR3 is 12 amino acids long. This CDR3 is CSVVYSQETQYF. For the CDR3, the DNA is TGCAGCGTTGTTTACTCTCAAGAGACCCAGTACTTC. The full variable domain, with the rest looked up from reference TRBV29-1 and TRBJ2-5, is SAVISQKPSRDICQRGTSLTIQCQVDSQVTMMFWYRQQPGQSLTLIATANQGSEATYESGFVIDKFPISRPNLTFSTLTVSNMSPEDSSIYLCSVVYSQETQYFGPGTRLLVL.

This chain uses TRBV7-2 with TRBJ1-2; 7 bases agree with TRBD1. Germline CDR1 is SGHTA and CDR2 is FQGNSA. V gave up 4 bases and J gave up 5 bases; unmatched junction bases: 7. The CDR3 is 14 amino acids. CDR3 nucleotide sequence: TGTGCCAGCAGCTCGTCCGGGACAGAGTATGGCTACACCTTC. Protein sequence: CASSSSGTEYGYTF.

The chain uses TRBV12-3 or TRBV12-4 and TRBJ2-7, with a possible D match to TRBD1 (5 bases). The CDR3 length is 13 residues. V lost 8 bases, J lost 3 bases, and 14 bases lay in between. CDR3 sequence reads: CASGFLGVYEQYF. CDR3 DNA: TGTGCCAGCGGGTTTTTAGGGGTCTACGAGCAGTACTTC.

The chain has TRBV15 and TRBJ2-7; D possibly corresponds to TRBD1 (6 bases). CDR1 and CDR2 (germline): LNHNV, YYDKDF (reference sequence). V was pared by 5 bases and J by 6 bases, with 14 bases between. The CDR3 extends over 13 amino acids. CDR3 nucleotides: TGTGCCACCAGCGGGGGCTTTGGACTCGAGCAGTACTTC. It encodes CATSGGFGLEQYF.

The chain joins TRBV7-2 to TRBJ2-7; either TRBD1 or TRBD2 may supply D (5 bases each). The germline gives CDR1 SGHTA, CDR2 FQGNSA. Trimming pared 3 bases from V and 6 bases from J, leaving 18 bases between. The CDR3 totals 15 residues. This CDR3 is CASSFGSRAEGEQYF. In DNA, the CDR3 is TGTGCCAGCAGCTTTGGTAGCAGGGCCGAGGGCGAGCAGTACTTC.

The rearrangement links TRBV29-1 to TRBJ2-7; 8 nucleotides agree with TRBD2. Germline V gene sequence: CDR1 SQVTM, CDR2 ANQGSEA. V lost 4 bases, J lost 0 bases, and 5 bases stayed unmatched. The length of the CDR3 is 14 residues. The CDR3: CSVGRGGSSYEQYF. As DNA, the CDR3 is TGCAGCGTTGGACGGGGGGGGAGCTCCTACGAGCAGTACTTC.

The chain uses TRBV6-2 or TRBV6-3 and TRBJ2-5; D uncertain. Between the trimmed V and J ends, which lost 6 bases and 7 bases, there was a span of 9 bases. The germline V gene encodes CDR1 MNHEY and CDR2 SVGEGT. CDR3 size: 11 residues. The CDR3 DNA reads TGTGCCAGCAGCAACGTGGGGACCCAGTACTTC. Its protein product is CASSNVGTQYF.

This chain links TRBV7-2 with TRBJ2-1, with a weak D call TRBD2 (5 bases). Trimming took off 2 bases at V and 9 bases at J, with 11 bases between the two ends. This CDR3 has 13 amino acids. From germline, CDR1 is SGHTA and CDR2 FQGNSA. The CDR3, as DNA: TGTGCCAGCAGCTTAATGAGCGCGGGTGAGCAGTTCTTC. This sequence encodes CASSLMSAGEQFF.